The rows below give T cell receptor beta chains drawn from one sample of a study of T-cell memory formation after mild COVID-19. In TCRdb, the 5' RACE reads were re-called with MiXCR into one record per CDR3 protein. The table includes tens of thousands of distinct CDR3 sequences, about 23% detected once. Sequencing used PBMCs or a T cell subset sorted from them (not recorded which). Source of these receptors: a young man who had mild COVID-19 (a few samples of this study predate the infection). Cell type and time point are not known. The CDR3 runs from the conserved cysteine through the conserved F or W. D genes are given only for firm matches. Not every row has a clone size; where given, it reads once, few, many or a size class.

size,D,V,J,DNA,CDR3
.,.,TRBV6-2/TRBV6-3,TRBJ2-7,TGTGCCAGCACTGTAGGGGCCGCCTACGAGCAGTACTTC,CASTVGAAYEQYF
.,.,TRBV6-2/TRBV6-3,TRBJ1-6,TGTGCCAGCAGTTTACGACAGGCGGCTTCACCCCTCCACTTT,CASSLRQAASPLHF
few,TRBD1,TRBV20-1,TRBJ2-7,TGCAGTGCTAGAGGTGGAGGACAGGGTCGTTACGAGCAGTACTTC,CSARGGGQGRYEQYF
.,.,TRBV7-2,TRBJ1-1,TGTGCCAGCAGCTTAGTTGCCACTGAAGCTTTCTTT,CASSLVATEAFF
few,TRBD1,TRBV7-9,TRBJ1-4,TGTGCCAGCAGCTTTACAGGGGCGTTTCTGTTTTTT,CASSFTGAFLFF
few,.,TRBV23-1,TRBJ1-1,TGCGCCAGCAGTCCCCCGGTGGGTAATAGACCGCTGGGTGAAGCTTTCTTT,CASSPPVGNRPLGEAFF
few,.,TRBV19,TRBJ2-7,TGTGCCAGTAGTCCCGGACTTTACTACGAGCAGTACTTC,CASSPGLYYEQYF
many,TRBD2,TRBV4-2,TRBJ2-7,TGTGCCAGCAGCCAAGAAACTAGCGGGTTCAACGAGCAGTACTTC,CASSQETSGFNEQYF
.,.,TRBV7-9,TRBJ1-2,TGTGCCAGCAGCTACCATGCCCGACTTTTAGACAGCGGCTACACCTTC,CASSYHARLLDSGYTF
.,TRBD1,TRBV5-1,TRBJ2-7,TGCGCCAGCAGCCCCGCCCCCGGACAGGTCTCCTACGAGCAGTACTTC,CASSPAPGQVSYEQYF
few,.,TRBV12-3/TRBV12-4,TRBJ1-1,TGTGCCAGCAGTTTAACCAGAGGCACTGAAGCTTTCTTT,CASSLTRGTEAFF
.,.,TRBV4-2,TRBJ2-3,TGTGCCAGCAGCCAAGTTCGTACAGATACGCAGTATTTT,CASSQVRTDTQYF
.,TRBD2,TRBV11-2,TRBJ2-1,TGTGCCAGCAGCCGCACTAGCGGGGTAAACAATGAGCAGTTCTTC,CASSRTSGVNNEQFF
few,.,TRBV5-1,TRBJ2-2,TGCGCCAGCAGCTTTATTTGGGACCCCCCCGGGGAGCTGTTTTTT,CASSFIWDPPGELFF
few,.,TRBV12-3/TRBV12-4,TRBJ2-5,TGTGCCAGCAGGGGACGTGACCGGCCCCGGGAGACCCAGTACTTC,CASRGRDRPRETQYF
.,.,TRBV7-9,TRBJ1-4,TGTGCCAGCAGCTTCAGAACTAATGAAAAACTGTTTTTT,CASSFRTNEKLFF
few,.,TRBV6-5,TRBJ2-4,TGTGCCAGCAGTTTCCGGGACGGAGCCAAAAACATTCAGTACTTC,CASSFRDGAKNIQYF
few,.,TRBV9,TRBJ2-7,TGTGCCAGCAGCCCCGGCGCCTACGAGCAGTACTTC,CASSPGAYEQYF
few,.,TRBV4-1,TRBJ1-5,TGCGCAAACATCAGGGTATCTCATCAGCCCCAGCATTTT,CANIRVSHQPQHF
.,.,TRBV7-8,TRBJ2-1,TGTGCCAGCAGCAAACTAGCCTCCTCCTACAATGAGCAGTTCTTC,CASSKLASSYNEQFF
.,TRBD2,TRBV7-2,TRBJ2-3,TGTGCCAGCAGCCTAGCGGGGGGGAACTATACGCAGTATTTT,CASSLAGGNYTQYF
few,.,TRBV6-5,TRBJ1-3,TGTGCCAGCGGACTAGGAGGGGATGGTGGAAACACCATATATTTT,CASGLGGDGGNTIYF
.,TRBD1,TRBV4-1,TRBJ1-2,TGCGCCAGCAGCCAAGTCGGGACAGGGCTAATCTATGGCTACACCTTC,CASSQVGTGLIYGYTF
few,TRBD1,TRBV7-9,TRBJ1-2,TGTGCCAGCAGCTTGGGACAGGGCCATGGCTACACCTTC,CASSLGQGHGYTF
few,.,TRBV29-1,TRBJ2-5,TGCAGCGTTGAGGACGGCGAAGAGACCCAGTACTTC,CSVEDGEETQYF
few,.,TRBV4-2,TRBJ2-7,TGTGCCAGCAGCCAAGGTGGGAAGGAGTACTTC,CASSQGGKEYF
few,.,TRBV6-5,TRBJ2-1,TGTGCCAGCAGGCCCCCGGGACGAAGGAACAATGAGCAGTTCTTC,CASRPPGRRNNEQFF
.,.,TRBV24-1,TRBJ2-1,TGTGCCACCATGGCAGGGGACAATGAGCAGTTCTTC,CATMAGDNEQFF
.,.,TRBV5-5,TRBJ1-5,TGTGCCAGCAGCTGGGACTCGGGGGGGATTCAGCCCCAGCATTTT,CASSWDSGGIQPQHF
.,TRBD1,TRBV10-3,TRBJ2-4,TGTGCCGTTACGACAGGGATCGGCATTCAGTACTTC,CAVTTGIGIQYF
few,.,TRBV29-1,TRBJ1-1,TGCAGCGGTCAGGGAGCCACTGAAGCTTTCTTT,CSGQGATEAFF
.,TRBD1,TRBV4-2,TRBJ1-3,TGTGCCAGCAGTCAGGACAGGTCGAGCTCTGGAAACACCATATATTTT,CASSQDRSSSGNTIYF
.,.,TRBV29-1,TRBJ2-3,TGCAGCGTTGAGGGAAGGGCTGTGCACACAGATACGCAGTATTTT,CSVEGRAVHTDTQYF
few,TRBD2,TRBV10-3,TRBJ2-1,TGTGCCATCAGTGAGTCATCGGGACTAGCGTATAATGAGCAGTTCTTC,CAISESSGLAYNEQFF
few,.,TRBV7-8,TRBJ2-7,TGTGCCAGCAGCCGAGGGGGGTTCTACGAGCAGTACTTC,CASSRGGFYEQYF
.,TRBD2,TRBV12-3/TRBV12-4,TRBJ2-5,TGTGCCAGCAGTTTTGTTGGGCGGGGGAGCCAAGAGACCCAGTACTTC,CASSFVGRGSQETQYF
.,.,TRBV7-3,TRBJ1-1,TGTGCCAGCAGCTTATCGGGCAGAACTGAAGCTTTCTTT,CASSLSGRTEAFF
few,TRBD1,TRBV10-3,TRBJ2-6,TGTGCCATCAGTGGAACAGGGGGACCTGGGGCCAACGTCCTGACTTTC,CAISGTGGPGANVLTF
.,.,TRBV6-2/TRBV6-3,TRBJ1-5,TGTGCCAGCAGTTACATAGCATCAGGGCAGCCCCAGCATTTT,CASSYIASGQPQHF
few,.,TRBV7-6,TRBJ1-1,TGTGCCAGCAGCTTGGGGGGGAAGAACACTGAAGCTTTCTTT,CASSLGGKNTEAFF
.,TRBD1,TRBV5-5,TRBJ2-7,TGTGCCAGCAGCTCGGGACAGACGACCTACGAGCAGTACTTC,CASSSGQTTYEQYF
.,.,TRBV6-2/TRBV6-3,TRBJ1-2,TGTGCCAGCAGTTCTGATGGCTACACCTTC,CASSSDGYTF
.,.,TRBV4-1,TRBJ1-2,TGCGCCAGCAGCCAAGAAGGTGCTCTGGTACTCTATGGCTACACCTTC,CASSQEGALVLYGYTF
.,.,TRBV29-1,TRBJ1-1,TGCAGCGTTGAAGGTACGATGAACACTGAAGCTTTCTTT,CSVEGTMNTEAFF
.,.,TRBV12-3/TRBV12-4,TRBJ1-1,TGTGCCAGCAGACAGGGTAGAGCCGCTGAAGCTTTCTTT,CASRQGRAAEAFF
.,.,TRBV7-2,TRBJ2-2,TGTGCCAGCAGCCCCCGGCCGACCGGGGAGCTGTTTTTT,CASSPRPTGELFF
.,.,TRBV27,TRBJ2-5,TGTGCCAGCAGTCCGGGGGGCCCAACGTTAGAAGAGACCCAGTACTTC,CASSPGGPTLEETQYF
.,.,TRBV6-2/TRBV6-3,TRBJ1-2,TGTGCCAGCAGTTACCCGACCCCTGCGAACTATGGCTACACCTTC,CASSYPTPANYGYTF
few,TRBD2,TRBV4-2,TRBJ2-3,TGTGCCAGCAGCCAACCACTCGGGACTAGCGGGGAGAGAAGCACAGATACGCAGTATTTT,CASSQPLGTSGERSTDTQYF
.,TRBD1,TRBV15,TRBJ1-5,TGTGCCACCAGCAGCCCAGGGGGGCTGGACAATCAGCCCCAGCATTTT,CATSSPGGLDNQPQHF
few,TRBD1,TRBV20-1,TRBJ1-1,TGCAGTGCATTAGACAGGGCCACTGAAGCTTTCTTT,CSALDRATEAFF
.,.,TRBV5-1,TRBJ1-1,TGCGCCAGCAGCTTGGCCTTAGGGGGAGCTGAAGCTTTCTTT,CASSLALGGAEAFF
many,TRBD1,TRBV19,TRBJ2-7,TGTGCCAGTAGTATGGGGACAGGGCGCGAGCAGTACTTC,CASSMGTGREQYF
.,.,TRBV6-1,TRBJ1-5,TGTGCCAGCACGGGGTATAGCAATCAGCCCCAGCATTTT,CASTGYSNQPQHF
few,.,TRBV29-1,TRBJ2-7,TGCAGCGTGTCTCAGGGTTACGAGCAGTACTTC,CSVSQGYEQYF
few,.,TRBV9,TRBJ2-2,TGTGCCAGCAGCCCCTGGACCTCGAACACCGGGGAGCTGTTTTTT,CASSPWTSNTGELFF
.,.,TRBV5-1,TRBJ2-1,TGCGCCAGCAGCTTGGCCCTGGGGGCCTTGGACAATGAGCAGTTCTTC,CASSLALGALDNEQFF
few,TRBD1,TRBV5-5,TRBJ1-5,TGTGCCAGCAGCTTGGAGGTGGCAGGGGGCTTAAGCAATCAGCCCCAGCATTTT,CASSLEVAGGLSNQPQHF
.,.,TRBV3-1,TRBJ2-1,TGTGCCAGCAGCCAACCCGGGGATGAGCAGTTCTTC,CASSQPGDEQFF